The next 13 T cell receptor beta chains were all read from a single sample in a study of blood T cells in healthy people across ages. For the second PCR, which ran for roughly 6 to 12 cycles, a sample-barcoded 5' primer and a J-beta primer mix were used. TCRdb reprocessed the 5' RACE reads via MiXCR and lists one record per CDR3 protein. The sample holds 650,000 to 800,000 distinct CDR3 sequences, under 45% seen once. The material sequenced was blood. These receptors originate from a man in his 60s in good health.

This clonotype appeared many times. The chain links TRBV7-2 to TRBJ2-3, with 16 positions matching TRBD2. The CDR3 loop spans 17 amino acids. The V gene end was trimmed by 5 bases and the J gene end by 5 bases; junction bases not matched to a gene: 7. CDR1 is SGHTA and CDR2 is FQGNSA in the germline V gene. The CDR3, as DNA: TGTGCCAGCAGCAAAGGGACTAGCGGGGGGGCTATAGATACGCAGTATTTT. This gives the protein CASSKGTSGGAIDTQYF.

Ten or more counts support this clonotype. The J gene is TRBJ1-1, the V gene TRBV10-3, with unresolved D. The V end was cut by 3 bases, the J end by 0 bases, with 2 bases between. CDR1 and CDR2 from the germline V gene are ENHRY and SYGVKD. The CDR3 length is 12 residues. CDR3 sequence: CAISEVNTEAFF. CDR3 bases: TGTGCCATCAGTGAAGTGAACACTGAAGCTTTCTTT.

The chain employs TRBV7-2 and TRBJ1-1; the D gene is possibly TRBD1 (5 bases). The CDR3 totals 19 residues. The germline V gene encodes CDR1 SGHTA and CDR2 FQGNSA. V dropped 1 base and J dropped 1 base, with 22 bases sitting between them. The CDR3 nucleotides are TGTGCCAGCAGCTTAGTGGGGGAGGGACTCCGGATCCCGAACACTGAAGCTTTCTTT. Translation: CASSLVGEGLRIPNTEAFF.

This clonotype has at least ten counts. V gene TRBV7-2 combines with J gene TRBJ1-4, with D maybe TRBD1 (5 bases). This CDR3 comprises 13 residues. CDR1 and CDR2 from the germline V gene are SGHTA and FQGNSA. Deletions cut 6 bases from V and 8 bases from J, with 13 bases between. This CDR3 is CASRRGVEEKLFF. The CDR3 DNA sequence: TGTGCCAGCAGAAGGGGTGTGGAGGAAAAACTGTTTTTT.

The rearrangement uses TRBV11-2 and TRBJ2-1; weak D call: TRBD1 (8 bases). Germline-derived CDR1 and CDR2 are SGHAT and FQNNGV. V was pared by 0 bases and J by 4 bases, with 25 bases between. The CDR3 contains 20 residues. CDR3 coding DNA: TGTGCCAGCAGCTTAGATGCGGGACAGGAGTATTGGGGACTATACAATGAGCAGTTCTTC. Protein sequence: CASSLDAGQEYWGLYNEQFF.

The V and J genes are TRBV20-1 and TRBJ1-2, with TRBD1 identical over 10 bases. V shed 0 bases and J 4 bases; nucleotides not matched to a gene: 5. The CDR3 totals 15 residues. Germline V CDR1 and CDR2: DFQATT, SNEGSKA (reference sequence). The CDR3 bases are TGCAGTGCTAGAGATTTGACAGGGGGCGCCTATGGCTACACCTTC. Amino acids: CSARDLTGGAYGYTF.

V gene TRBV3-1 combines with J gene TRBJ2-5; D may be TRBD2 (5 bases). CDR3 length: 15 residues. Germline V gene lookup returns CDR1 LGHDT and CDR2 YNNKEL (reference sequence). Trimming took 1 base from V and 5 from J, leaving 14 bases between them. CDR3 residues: CASSQARTLGETQYF. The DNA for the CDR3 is TGTGCCAGCAGCCAAGCTAGGACTTTAGGGGAGACCCAGTACTTC.

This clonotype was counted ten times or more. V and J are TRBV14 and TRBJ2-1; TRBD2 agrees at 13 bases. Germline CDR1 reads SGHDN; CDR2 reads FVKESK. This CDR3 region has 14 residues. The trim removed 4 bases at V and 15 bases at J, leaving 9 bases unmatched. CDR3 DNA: TGTGCCAGCAGCCCAGGACTAGCGGGGGTAGGTCTGTTCTTC. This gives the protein CASSPGLAGVGLFF. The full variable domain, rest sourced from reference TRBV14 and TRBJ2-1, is EAGVTQFPSHSVIEKGQTVTLRCDPISGHDNLYWYRRVMGKEIKFLLHFVKESKQDESGMPNNRFLAERTGGTYSTLKVQPAELEDSGVYFCASSPGLAGVGLFFGPGTRLTVL.

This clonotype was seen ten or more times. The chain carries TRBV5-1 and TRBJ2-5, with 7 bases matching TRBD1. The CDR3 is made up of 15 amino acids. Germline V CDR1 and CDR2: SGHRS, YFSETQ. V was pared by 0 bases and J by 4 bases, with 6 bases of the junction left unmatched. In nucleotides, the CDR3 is TGCGCCAGCAGCTTGGGACAGGGATCAGGAGAGACCCAGTACTTC. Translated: CASSLGQGSGETQYF.

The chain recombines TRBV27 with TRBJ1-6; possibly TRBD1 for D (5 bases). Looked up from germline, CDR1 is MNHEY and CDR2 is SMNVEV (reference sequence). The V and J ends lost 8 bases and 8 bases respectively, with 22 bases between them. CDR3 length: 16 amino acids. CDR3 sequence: CASRQTSGGRDSPLHF. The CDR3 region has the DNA TGTGCCAGCCGACAGACGTCCGGGGGTAGGGATTCACCCCTCCACTTT.

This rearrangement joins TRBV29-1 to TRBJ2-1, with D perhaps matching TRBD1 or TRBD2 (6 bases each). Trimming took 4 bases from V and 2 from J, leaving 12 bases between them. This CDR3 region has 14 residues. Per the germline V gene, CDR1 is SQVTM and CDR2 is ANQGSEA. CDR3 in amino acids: CSVVGGGPYNEQFF. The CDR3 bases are TGCAGCGTTGTTGGAGGGGGGCCCTACAATGAGCAGTTCTTC.

In nucleotides, the CDR3 is TGCAGCGTCAGGGGGCGGGGGATGGCCTACGAGCAGTACTTC. Amino acid sequence: CSVRGRGMAYEQYF. The chain combines TRBV20-1 with TRBJ2-7; tentatively, D is TRBD1 (8 bases). Germline values: CDR1 DFQATT, CDR2 SNEGSKA (reference sequence). The CDR3 contains 14 residues.

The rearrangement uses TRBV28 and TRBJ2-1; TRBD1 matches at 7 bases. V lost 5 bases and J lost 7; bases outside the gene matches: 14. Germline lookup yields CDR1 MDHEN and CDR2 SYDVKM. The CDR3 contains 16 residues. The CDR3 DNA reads TGTGCCAGCAGTCCACCACCAGGGACAGCTGAGAATGAGCAGTTCTTC. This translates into CASSPPPGTAENEQFF.